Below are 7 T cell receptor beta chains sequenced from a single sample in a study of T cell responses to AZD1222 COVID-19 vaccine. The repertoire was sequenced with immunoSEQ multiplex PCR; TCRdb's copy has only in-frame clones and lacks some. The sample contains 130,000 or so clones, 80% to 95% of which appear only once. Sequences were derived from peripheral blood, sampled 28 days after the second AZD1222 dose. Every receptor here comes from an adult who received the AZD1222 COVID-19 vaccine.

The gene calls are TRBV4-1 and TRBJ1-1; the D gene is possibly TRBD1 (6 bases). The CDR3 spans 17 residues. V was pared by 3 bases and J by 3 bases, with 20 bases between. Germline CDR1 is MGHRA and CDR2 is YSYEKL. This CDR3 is CASSHPRGGGPDTEAFF. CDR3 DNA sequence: TGCGCCAGCAGCCATCCCCGAGGGGGGGGCCCTGACACTGAAGCTTTCTTT.

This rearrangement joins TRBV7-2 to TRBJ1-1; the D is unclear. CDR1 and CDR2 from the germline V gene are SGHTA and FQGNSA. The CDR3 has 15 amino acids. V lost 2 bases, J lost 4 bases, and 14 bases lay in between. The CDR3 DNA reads TGTGCCAGCAGCTTACAGGACCGGTTAGGCACTGAAGCTTTCTTT. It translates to CASSLQDRLGTEAFF.

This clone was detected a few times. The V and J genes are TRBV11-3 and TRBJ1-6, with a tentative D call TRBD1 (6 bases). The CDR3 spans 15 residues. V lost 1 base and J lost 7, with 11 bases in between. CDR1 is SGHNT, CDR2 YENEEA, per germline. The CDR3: CASSLVTGANSPLHF. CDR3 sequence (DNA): TGTGCCAGCAGCTTAGTGACGGGGGCAAATTCACCCCTCCACTTT.

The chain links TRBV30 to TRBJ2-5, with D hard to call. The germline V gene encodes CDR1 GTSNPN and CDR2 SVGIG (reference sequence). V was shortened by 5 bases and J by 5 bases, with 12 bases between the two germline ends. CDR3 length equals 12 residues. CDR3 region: CAWDSSGETQYF. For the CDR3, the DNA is TGTGCCTGGGACTCTTCCGGGGAGACCCAGTACTTC.

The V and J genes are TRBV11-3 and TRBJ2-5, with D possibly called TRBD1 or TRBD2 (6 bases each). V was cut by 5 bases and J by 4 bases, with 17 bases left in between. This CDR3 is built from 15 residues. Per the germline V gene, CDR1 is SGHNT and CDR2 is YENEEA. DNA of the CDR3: TGTGCCAGCAGCGAACAGGCGGAGGGGGGAGAGACCCAGTACTTC. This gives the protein CASSEQAEGGETQYF.

CDR3 sequence: CAWSVVRQGVGNTIYF. The CDR3 DNA reads TGTGCCTGGAGTGTTGTACGACAGGGGGTGGGGAACACCATATATTTT. The chain uses TRBV30 and TRBJ1-3; 9 bases are a match to TRBD1. The CDR3 has 16 amino acids. J lost 7 bases, V lost 0 bases, and 10 bases had no gene match. Looked up from germline, CDR1 is GTSNPN and CDR2 is SVGIG (reference sequence). The variable domain in full, with the rest retrieved from reference TRBV30 and TRBJ1-3, is SQTIHQWPATLVQPVGSPLSLECTVEGTSNPNLYWYRQAAGRGLQLLFYSVGIGQISSEVPQNLSASRPQDRQFILSSKKLLLSDSGFYLCAWSVVRQGVGNTIYFGEGSWLTVV.

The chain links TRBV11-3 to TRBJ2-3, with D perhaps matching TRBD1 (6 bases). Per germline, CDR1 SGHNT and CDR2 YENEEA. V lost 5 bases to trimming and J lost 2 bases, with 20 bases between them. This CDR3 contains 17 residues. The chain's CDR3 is CASSQGVGARNTDTQYF. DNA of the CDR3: TGTGCCAGCAGCCAAGGTGTGGGGGCGCGAAACACAGATACGCAGTATTTT.